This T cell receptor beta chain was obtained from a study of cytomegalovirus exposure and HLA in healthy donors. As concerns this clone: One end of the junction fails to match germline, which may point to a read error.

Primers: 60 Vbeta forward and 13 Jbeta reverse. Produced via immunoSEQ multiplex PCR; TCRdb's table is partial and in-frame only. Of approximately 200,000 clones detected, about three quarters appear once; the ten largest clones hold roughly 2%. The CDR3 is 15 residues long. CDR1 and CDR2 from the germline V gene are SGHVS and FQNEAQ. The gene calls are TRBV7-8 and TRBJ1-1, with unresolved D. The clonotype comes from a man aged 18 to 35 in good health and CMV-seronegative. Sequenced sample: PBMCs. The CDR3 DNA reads TGTGCCAGCAGCATCATAGAGCCCCTGAACGCTGAAGCTTTCTTT. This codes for CASSIIEPLNAEAFF.